This TCR beta chain was recorded in a study of beta chain features in type 1 diabetes. The table lists this clone with a few counts. Expressed TCRB transcripts got sequenced, as all isolated RNA was reverse transcribed. Here immunoSEQ multiplex PCR was the method, and the copy in TCRdb shows in-frame clones only, minus some. The profile shows around 310,000 clones, approximately 9.9% of them singletons. V shed 1 base and J shed 5 bases, with 8 bases lying between them. The CDR3 is 13 residues long. Per germline, CDR1 SGHTA and CDR2 FQGNSA. The TCR comes from a young woman in good health. The sample taken for sequencing was naive CD4+ T cells from blood. V gene TRBV7-2 combines with J gene TRBJ2-5; the D gene is possibly TRBD2 (5 bases). The CDR3 nucleotides are TGTGCCAGCAGCTTAGGCTCGGGGGAGACCCAGTACTTC. As protein: CASSLGSGETQYF.